This section outlines one T cell receptor (beta chain) sequence together with its context. Its cognate antigen is unknown. PCR was performed using 60 Vbeta and 13 Jbeta primers. Profiled with immunoSEQ multiplex PCR; TCRdb holds only in-frame clones, not every one. The sample includes roughly 100,000 clones, roughly 76% seen only once; the top ten take around 4%. The data were obtained in a study of cytomegalovirus exposure and HLA in healthy donors. Study-level information: Membership in the Caucasian-associated ancestry cluster was found for 81% of a few hundred genotyped donors.

Whole-study findings and limits: Equally common other TCR beta chains were less clonally expanded than HLA-associated ones, a later analysis found. The authors later linked a missense DCLRE1C variant to TCR beta V- and J-gene trimming.

Trimming shortened V by 6 bases and J by 3 bases, and 11 bases separated the two germline ends. The length of the CDR3 is 13 residues. The germline V gene encodes CDR1 SGHTA and CDR2 FQGTGA. The source material was PBMCs. The TCR sequence derives from a man in his forties in good health and CMV-seronegative. The chain is built from TRBV7-3 and TRBJ1-1, with unresolved D. The DNA for the CDR3 is TGTGCCAGCAGTCAACAGCGGGACACTGAAGCTTTCTTT. Protein: CASSQQRDTEAFF. The variable domain in full, completed from reference TRBV7-3 and TRBJ1-1, reads GAGVSQTPSNKVTEKGKYVELRCDPISGHTALYWYRQSLGQGPEFLIYFQGTGAADDSGLPNDRFFAVRPEGSVSTLKIQRTERGDSAVYLCASSQQRDTEAFFGQGTRLTVV.